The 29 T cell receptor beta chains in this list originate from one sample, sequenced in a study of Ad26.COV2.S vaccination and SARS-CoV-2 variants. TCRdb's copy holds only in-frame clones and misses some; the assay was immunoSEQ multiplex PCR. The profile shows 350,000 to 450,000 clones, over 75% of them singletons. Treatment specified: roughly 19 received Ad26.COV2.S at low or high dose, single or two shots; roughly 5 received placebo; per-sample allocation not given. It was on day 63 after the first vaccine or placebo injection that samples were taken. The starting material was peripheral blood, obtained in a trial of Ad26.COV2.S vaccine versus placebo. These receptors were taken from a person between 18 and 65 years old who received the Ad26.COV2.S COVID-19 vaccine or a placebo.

The CDR3 bases are TGTGCCAGCAGCTTGGGGCCCCTGTTGGGGGGAGGGAACACTGAAGCTTTCTTT. Translated: CASSLGPLLGGGNTEAFF. This chain links TRBV5-4 with TRBJ1-1; weak D call: TRBD1 (5 bases). The CDR3 sequence is 18 residues long. Germline-derived CDR1 and CDR2 are SGHNT and YYREEE (reference sequence). V dropped 0 bases and J dropped 1 base, with 19 bases sitting between them.

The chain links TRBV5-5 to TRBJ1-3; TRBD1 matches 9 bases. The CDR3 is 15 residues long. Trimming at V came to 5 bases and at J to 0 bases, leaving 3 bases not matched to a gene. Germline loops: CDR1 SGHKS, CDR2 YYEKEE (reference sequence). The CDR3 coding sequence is TGTGCCAGCAGTGCGGGACAGGGCTCTGGAAACACCATATATTTT. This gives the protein CASSAGQGSGNTIYF.

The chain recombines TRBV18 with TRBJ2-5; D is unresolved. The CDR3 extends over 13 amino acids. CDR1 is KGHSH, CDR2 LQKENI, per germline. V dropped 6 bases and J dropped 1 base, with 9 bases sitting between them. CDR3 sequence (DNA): TGTGCCAGCTCCGGCAGCCTCCAAGAGACCCAGTACTTC. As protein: CASSGSLQETQYF.

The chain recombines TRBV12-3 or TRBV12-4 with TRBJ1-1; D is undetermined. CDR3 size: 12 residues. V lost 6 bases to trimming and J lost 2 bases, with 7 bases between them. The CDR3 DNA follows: TGTGCCAGCAGGAAGGGAAACACTGAAGCTTTCTTT. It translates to CASRKGNTEAFF.

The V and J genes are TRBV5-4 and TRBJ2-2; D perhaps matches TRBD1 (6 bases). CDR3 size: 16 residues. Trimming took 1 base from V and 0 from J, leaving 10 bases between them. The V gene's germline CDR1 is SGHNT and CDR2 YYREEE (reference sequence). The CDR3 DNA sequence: TGTGCCAGCAGCTTGTACAGGGTCGCGAACACCGGGGAGCTGTTTTTT. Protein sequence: CASSLYRVANTGELFF.

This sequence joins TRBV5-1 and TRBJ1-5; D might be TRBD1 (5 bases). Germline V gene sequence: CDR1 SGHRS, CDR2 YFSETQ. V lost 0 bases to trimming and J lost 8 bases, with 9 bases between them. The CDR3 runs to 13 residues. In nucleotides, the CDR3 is TGCGCCAGCAGCTTGGCCACGGGGGAGCCCCAGCATTTT. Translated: CASSLATGEPQHF.

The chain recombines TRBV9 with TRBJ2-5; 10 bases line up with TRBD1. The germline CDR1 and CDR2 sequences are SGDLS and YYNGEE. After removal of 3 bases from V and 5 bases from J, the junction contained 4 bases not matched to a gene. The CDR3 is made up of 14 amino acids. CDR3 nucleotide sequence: TGTGCCAGCAGCGCGGGACAGGGGACGGAGACCCAGTACTTC. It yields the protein CASSAGQGTETQYF.

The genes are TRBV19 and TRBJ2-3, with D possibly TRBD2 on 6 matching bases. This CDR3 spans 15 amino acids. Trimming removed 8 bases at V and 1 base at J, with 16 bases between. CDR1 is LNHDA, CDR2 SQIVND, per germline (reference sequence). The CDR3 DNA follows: TGTGCCAGTTCCGATGTCGGGAGTGGCACAGATACGCAGTATTTT. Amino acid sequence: CASSDVGSGTDTQYF.

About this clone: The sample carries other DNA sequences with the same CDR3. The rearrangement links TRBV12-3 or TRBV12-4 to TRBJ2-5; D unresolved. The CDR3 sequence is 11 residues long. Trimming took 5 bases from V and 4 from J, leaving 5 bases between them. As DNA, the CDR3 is TGTGCCAGCAGTATCGGAGAGACCCAGTACTTC. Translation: CASSIGETQYF.

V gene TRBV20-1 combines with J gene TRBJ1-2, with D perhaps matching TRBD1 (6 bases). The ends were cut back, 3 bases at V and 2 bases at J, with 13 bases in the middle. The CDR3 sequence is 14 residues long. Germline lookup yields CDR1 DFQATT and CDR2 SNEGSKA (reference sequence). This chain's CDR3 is CSASKGGRNYGYTF. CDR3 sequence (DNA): TGCAGTGCTAGTAAGGGGGGGCGCAACTATGGCTACACCTTC.

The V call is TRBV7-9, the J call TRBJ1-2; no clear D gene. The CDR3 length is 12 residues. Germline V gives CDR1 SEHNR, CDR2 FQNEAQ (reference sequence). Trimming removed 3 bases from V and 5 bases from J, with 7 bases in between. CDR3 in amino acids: CASSFSGYGYTF. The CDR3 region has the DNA TGTGCCAGCAGCTTCTCGGGGTATGGCTACACCTTC.

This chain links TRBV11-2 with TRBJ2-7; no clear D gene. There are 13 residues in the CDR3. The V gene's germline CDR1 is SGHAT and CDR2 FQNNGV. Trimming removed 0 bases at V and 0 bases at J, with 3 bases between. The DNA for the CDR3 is TGTGCCAGCAGCTTAGAGGGCTCCTACGAGCAGTACTTC. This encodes CASSLEGSYEQYF.

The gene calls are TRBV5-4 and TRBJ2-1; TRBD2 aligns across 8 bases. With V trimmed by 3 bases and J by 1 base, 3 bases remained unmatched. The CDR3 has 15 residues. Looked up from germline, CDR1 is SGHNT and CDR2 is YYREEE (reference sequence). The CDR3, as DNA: TGTGCCAGCAGCTCAAGCGGGAGTTCCTACAATGAGCAGTTCTTC. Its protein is CASSSSGSSYNEQFF.

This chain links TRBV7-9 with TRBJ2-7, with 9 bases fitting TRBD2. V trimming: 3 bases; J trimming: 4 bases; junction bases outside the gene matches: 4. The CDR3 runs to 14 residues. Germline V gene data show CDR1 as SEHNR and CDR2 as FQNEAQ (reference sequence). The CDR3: CASSLGGGVYEQYF. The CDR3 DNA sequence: TGTGCCAGCAGCTTGGGCGGGGGGGTGTACGAGCAGTACTTC.

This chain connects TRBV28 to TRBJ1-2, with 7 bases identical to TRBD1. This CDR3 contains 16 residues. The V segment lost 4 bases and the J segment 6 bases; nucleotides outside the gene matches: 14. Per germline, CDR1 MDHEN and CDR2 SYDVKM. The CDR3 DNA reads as TGTGCCAGCAGTTCCACCCGAACAGGGGAGGAAGATGGCTACACCTTC. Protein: CASSSTRTGEEDGYTF.

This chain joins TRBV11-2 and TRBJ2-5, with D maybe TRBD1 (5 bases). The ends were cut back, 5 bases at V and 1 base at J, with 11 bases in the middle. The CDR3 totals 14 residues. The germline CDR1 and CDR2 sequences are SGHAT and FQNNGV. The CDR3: CASSPPGFQETQYF. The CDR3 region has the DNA TGTGCCAGCAGCCCGCCAGGGTTCCAAGAGACCCAGTACTTC.

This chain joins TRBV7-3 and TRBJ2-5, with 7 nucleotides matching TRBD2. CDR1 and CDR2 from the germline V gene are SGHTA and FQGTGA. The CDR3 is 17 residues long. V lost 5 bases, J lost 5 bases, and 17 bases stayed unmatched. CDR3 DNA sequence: TGTGCCAGCAGCCGTTCCGGGACTACAAGCACCGGGGAGACCCAGTACTTC. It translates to CASSRSGTTSTGETQYF.

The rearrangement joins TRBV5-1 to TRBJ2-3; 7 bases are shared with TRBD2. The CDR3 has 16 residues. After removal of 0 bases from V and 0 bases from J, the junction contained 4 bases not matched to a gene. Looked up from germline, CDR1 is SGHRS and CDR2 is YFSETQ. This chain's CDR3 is CASSLGLAVSTDTQYF. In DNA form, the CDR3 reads TGCGCCAGCAGCTTGGGGCTAGCGGTTAGCACAGATACGCAGTATTTT. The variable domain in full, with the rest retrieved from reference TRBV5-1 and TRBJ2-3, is KAGVTQTPRYLIKTRGQQVTLSCSPISGHRSVSWYQQTPGQGLQFLFEYFSETQRNKGNFPGRFSGRQFSNSRSEMNVSTLELGDSALYLCASSLGLAVSTDTQYFGPGTRLTVL.

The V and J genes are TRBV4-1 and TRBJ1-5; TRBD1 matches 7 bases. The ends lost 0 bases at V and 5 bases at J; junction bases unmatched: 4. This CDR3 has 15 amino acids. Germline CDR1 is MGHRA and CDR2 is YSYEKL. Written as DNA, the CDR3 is TGCGCCAGCAGCCAAGAGGGGACAGCTGATCAGCCCCAGCATTTT. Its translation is CASSQEGTADQPQHF.

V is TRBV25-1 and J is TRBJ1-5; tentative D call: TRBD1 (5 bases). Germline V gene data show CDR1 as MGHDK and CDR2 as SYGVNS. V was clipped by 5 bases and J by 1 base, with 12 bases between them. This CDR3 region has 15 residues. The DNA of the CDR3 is TGTGCCAGCAGTAGGGACGGGGCAAGCAATCAGCCCCAGCATTTT. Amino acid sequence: CASSRDGASNQPQHF. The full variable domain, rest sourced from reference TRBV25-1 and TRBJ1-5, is EADIYQTPRYLVIGTGKKITLECSQTMGHDKMYWYQQDPGMELHLIHYSYGVNSTEKGDLSSESTVSRIRTEHFPLTLESARPSHTSQYLCASSRDGASNQPQHFGDGTRLSIL.

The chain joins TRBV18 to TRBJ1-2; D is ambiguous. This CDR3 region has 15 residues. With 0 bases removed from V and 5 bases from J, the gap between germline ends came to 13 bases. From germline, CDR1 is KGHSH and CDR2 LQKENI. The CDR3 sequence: CASSPPDRKNYGYTF. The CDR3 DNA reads TGTGCCAGCTCACCACCAGATCGTAAGAATTATGGCTACACCTTC.

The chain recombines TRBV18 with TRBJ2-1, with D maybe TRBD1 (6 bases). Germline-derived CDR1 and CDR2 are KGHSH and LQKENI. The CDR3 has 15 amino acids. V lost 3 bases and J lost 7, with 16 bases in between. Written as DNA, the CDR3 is TGTGCCAGCTCACCTCCCAGCCAGGGGTTGAATGAGCAGTTCTTC. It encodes CASSPPSQGLNEQFF.

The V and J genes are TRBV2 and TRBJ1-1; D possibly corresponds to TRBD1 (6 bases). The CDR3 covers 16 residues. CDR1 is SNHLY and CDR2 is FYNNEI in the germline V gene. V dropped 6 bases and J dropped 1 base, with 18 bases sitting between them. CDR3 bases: TGTGCCAGCAGCAGGGACACCTCAGCGGGGAACACTGAAGCTTTCTTT. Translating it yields CASSRDTSAGNTEAFF. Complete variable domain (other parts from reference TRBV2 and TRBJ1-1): EPEVTQTPSHQVTQMGQEVILRCVPISNHLYFYWYRQILGQKVEFLVSFYNNEISEKSEIFDDQFSVERPDGSNFTLKIRSTKLEDSAMYFCASSRDTSAGNTEAFFGQGTRLTVV.

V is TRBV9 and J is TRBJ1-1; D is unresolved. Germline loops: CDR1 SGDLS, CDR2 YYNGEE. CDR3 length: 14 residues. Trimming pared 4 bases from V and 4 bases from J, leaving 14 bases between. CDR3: CASSPPSGFTEAFF. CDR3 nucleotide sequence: TGTGCCAGCAGCCCCCCGTCGGGTTTCACTGAAGCTTTCTTT. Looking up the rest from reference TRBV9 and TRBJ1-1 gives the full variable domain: DSGVTQTPKHLITATGQRVTLRCSPRSGDLSVYWYQQSLDQGLQFLIQYYNGEERAKGNILERFSAQQFPDLHSELNLSSLELGDSALYFCASSPPSGFTEAFFGQGTRLTVV.

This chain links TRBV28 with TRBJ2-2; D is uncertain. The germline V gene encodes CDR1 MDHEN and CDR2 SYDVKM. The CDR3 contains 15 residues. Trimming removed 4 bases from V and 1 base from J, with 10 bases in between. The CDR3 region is CASSSAGVNTGELFF. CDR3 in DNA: TGTGCCAGCAGTTCCGCAGGAGTGAACACCGGGGAGCTGTTTTTT.

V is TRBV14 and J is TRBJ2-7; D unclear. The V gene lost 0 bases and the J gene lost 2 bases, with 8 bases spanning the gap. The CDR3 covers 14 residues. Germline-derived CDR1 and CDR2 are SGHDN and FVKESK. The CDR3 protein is CASSQEVEAYEQYF. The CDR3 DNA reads TGTGCCAGCAGCCAAGAGGTAGAGGCCTACGAGCAGTACTTC.

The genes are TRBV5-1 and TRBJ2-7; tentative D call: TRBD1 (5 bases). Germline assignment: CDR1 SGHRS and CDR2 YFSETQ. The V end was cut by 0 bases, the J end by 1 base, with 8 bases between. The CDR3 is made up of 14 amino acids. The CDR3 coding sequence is TGCGCCAGCAGCTTGGTGGACATGTCCTACGAGCAGTACTTC. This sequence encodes CASSLVDMSYEQYF.

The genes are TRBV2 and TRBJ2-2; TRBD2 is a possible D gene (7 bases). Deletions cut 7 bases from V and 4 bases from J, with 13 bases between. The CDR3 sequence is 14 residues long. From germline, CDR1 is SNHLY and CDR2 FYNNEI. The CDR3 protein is CASKGGRGTGELFF. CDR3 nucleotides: TGTGCCAGCAAGGGGGGGCGCGGCACCGGGGAGCTGTTTTTT. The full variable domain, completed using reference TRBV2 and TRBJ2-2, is EPEVTQTPSHQVTQMGQEVILRCVPISNHLYFYWYRQILGQKVEFLVSFYNNEISEKSEIFDDQFSVERPDGSNFTLKIRSTKLEDSAMYFCASKGGRGTGELFFGEGSRLTVL.

The CDR3, as DNA: TGTGCCTGGACTAGCAGTTACGAGCAGTACTTC. The encoded protein is CAWTSSYEQYF. This chain joins TRBV30 and TRBJ2-7; perhaps TRBD2 as D (5 bases). The CDR3 extends over 11 amino acids. V lost 4 bases and J 4 bases, leaving 8 bases between the germline ends. Germline lookup yields CDR1 GTSNPN and CDR2 SVGIG (reference sequence). The entire variable domain, with the rest obtained from reference TRBV30 and TRBJ2-7, is as follows: SQTIHQWPATLVQPVGSPLSLECTVEGTSNPNLYWYRQAAGRGLQLLFYSVGIGQISSEVPQNLSASRPQDRQFILSSKKLLLSDSGFYLCAWTSSYEQYFGPGTRLTVT.